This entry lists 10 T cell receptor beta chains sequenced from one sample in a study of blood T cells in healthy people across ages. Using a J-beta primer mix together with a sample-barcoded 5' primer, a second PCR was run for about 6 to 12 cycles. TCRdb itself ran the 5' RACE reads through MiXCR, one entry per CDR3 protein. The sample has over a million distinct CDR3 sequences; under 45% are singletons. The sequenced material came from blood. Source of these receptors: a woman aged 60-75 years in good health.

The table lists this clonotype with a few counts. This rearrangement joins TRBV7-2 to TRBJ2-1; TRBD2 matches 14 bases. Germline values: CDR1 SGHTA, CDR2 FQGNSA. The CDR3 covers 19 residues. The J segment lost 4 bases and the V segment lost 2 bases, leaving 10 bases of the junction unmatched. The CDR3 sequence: CASSLFWTSGRSGYNEQFF. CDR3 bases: TGTGCCAGCAGCTTATTTTGGACTAGCGGGAGGTCGGGTTACAATGAGCAGTTCTTC.

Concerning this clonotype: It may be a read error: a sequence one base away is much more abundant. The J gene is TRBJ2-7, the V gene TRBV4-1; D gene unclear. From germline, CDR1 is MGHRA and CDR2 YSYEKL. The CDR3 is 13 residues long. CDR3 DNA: TGCGCCAGCAGCCAAGGGGAAACCTACAAGCAGTACTTC. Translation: CASSQGETYKQYF.

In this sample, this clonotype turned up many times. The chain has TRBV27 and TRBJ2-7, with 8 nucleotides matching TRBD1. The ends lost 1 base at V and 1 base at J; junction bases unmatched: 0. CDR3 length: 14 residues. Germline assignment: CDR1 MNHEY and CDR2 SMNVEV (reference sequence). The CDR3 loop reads CASSLWTGSYEQYF. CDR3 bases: TGTGCCAGCAGTTTATGGACAGGGTCCTACGAGCAGTACTTC.

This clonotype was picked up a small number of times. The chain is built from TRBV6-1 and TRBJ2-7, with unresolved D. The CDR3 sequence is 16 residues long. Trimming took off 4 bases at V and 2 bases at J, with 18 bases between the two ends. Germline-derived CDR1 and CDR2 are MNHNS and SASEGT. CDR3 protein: CASSAVSAGGAYEQYF. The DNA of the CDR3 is TGTGCCAGCAGTGCTGTGTCCGCAGGTGGGGCCTACGAGCAGTACTTC.

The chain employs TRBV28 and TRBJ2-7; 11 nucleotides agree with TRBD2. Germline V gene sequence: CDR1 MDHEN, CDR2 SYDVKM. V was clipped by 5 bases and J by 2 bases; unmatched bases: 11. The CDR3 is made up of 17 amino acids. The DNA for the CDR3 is TGTGCCAGCAGTACCAACCGACTAGCGGGGCCGACCTACGAGCAGTACTTC. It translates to CASSTNRLAGPTYEQYF.

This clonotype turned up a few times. The CDR3 sequence is CASSLSAGTGDGYTF. The CDR3 DNA is TGTGCCAGCAGTTTATCGGCGGGGACAGGGGATGGCTACACCTTC. V usage is TRBV27 and J usage is TRBJ1-2, with 10 bases aligning to TRBD1. V dropped 0 bases and J dropped 6; count of bases not matched to a gene: 4. Germline-derived CDR1 and CDR2 are MNHEY and SMNVEV (reference sequence). The CDR3 is 15 residues long.

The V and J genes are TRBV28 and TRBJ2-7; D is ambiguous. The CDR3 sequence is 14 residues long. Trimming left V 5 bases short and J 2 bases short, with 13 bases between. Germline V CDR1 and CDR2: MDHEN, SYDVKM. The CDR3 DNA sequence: TGTGCCAGCAGTGCCCAGGATTCGCCCTACGAGCAGTACTTC. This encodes CASSAQDSPYEQYF.

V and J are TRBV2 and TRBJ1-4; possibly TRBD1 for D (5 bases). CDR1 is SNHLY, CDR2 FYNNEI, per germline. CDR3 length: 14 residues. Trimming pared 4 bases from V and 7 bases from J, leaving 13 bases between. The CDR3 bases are TGTGCCAGCAGTGGGGGCAGATTGAGTGAAAAACTGTTTTTT. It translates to CASSGGRLSEKLFF.

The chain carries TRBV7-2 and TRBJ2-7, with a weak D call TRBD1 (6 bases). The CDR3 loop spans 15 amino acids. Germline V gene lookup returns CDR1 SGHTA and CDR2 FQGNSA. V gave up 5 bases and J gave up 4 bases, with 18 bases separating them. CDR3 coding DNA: TGTGCCAGCAGCCTGGGGGCCGCCATAAGGTACGAGCAGTACTTC. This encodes CASSLGAAIRYEQYF.

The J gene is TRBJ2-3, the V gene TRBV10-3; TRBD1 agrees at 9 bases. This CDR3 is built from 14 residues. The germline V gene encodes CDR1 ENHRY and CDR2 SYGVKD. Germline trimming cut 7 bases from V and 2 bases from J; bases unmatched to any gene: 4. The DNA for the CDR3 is TGTGCCATCATGCGGGACAGGGTCACAGATACGCAGTATTTT. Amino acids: CAIMRDRVTDTQYF.